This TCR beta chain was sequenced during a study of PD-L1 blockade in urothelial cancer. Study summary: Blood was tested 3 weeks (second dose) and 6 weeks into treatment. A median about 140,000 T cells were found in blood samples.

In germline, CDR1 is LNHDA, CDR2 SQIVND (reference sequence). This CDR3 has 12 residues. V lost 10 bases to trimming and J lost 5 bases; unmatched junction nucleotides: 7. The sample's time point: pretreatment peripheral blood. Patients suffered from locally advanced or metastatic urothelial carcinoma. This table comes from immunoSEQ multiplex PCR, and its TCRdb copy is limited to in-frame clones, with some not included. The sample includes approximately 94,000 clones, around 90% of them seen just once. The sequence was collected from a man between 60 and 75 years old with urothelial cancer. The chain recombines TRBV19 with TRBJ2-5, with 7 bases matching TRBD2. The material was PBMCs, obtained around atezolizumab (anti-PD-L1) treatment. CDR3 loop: CATSAGRETQYF. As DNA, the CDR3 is TGTGCCACCTCAGCGGGGAGGGAGACCCAGTACTTC.